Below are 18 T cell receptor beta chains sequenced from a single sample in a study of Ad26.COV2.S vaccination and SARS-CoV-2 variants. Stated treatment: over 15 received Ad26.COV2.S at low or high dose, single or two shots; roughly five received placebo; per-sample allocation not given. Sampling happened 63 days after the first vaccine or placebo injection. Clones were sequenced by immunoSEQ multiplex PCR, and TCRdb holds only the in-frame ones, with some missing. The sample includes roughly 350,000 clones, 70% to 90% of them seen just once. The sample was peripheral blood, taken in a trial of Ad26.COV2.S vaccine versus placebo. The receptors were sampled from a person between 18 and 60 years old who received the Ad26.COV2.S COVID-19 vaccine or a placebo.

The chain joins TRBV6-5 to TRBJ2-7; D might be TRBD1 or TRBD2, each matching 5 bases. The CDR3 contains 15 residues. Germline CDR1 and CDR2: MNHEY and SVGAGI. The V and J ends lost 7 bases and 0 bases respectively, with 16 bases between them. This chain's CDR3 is CASIARDLSSYEQYF. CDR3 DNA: TGTGCCAGCATTGCCCGGGACCTGAGCTCCTACGAGCAGTACTTC.

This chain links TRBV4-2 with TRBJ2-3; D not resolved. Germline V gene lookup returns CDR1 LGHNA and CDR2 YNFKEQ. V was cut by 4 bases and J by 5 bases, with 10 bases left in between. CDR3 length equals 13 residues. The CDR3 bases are TGTGCCAGCAGCCTAACCCCTGGAGATACGCAGTATTTT. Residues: CASSLTPGDTQYF.

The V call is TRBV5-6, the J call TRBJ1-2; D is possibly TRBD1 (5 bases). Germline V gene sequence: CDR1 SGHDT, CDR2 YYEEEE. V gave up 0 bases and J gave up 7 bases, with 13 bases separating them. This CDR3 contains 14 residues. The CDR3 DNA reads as TGTGCCAGCAGCTTGGCCCATCCGGGGACTGGCTACACCTTC. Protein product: CASSLAHPGTGYTF. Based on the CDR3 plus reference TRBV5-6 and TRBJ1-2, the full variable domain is DAGVTQSPTHLIKTRGQQVTLRCSPKSGHDTVSWYQQALGQGPQFIFQYYEEEERQRGNFPDRFSGHQFPNYSSELNVNALLLGDSALYLCASSLAHPGTGYTFGSGTRLTVV.

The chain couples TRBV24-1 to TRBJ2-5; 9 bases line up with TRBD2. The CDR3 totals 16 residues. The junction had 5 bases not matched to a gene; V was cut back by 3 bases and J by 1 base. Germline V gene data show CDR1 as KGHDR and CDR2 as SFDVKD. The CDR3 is CATSDAGGALQETQYF. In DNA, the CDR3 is TGTGCCACCAGTGATGCGGGGGGGGCCCTCCAAGAGACCCAGTACTTC.

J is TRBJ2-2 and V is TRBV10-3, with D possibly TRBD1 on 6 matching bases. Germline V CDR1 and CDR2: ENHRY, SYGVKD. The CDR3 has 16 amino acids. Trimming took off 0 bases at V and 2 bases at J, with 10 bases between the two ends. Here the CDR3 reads CAISESKGQNTGELFF. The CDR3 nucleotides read TGTGCCATCAGTGAGTCAAAGGGACAAAACACCGGGGAGCTGTTTTTT.

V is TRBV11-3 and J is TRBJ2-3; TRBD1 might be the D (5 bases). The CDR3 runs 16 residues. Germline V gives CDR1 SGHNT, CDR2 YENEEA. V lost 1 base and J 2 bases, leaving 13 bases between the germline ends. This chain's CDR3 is CASSLGASGLTDTQYF. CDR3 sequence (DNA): TGTGCCAGCAGCTTAGGGGCGTCAGGGCTCACAGATACGCAGTATTTT.

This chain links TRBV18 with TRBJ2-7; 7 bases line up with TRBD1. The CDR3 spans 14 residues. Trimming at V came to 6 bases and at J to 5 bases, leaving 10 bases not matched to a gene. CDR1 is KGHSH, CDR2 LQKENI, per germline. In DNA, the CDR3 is TGTGCCAGCTCCCTCACTGGGACAGCCCACGAGCAGTACTTC. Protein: CASSLTGTAHEQYF.

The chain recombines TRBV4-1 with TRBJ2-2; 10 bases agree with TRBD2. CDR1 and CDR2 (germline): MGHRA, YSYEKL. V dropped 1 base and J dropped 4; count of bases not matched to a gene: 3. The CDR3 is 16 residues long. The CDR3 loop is CASSQGLAGVTGELFF. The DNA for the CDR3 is TGCGCCAGCAGCCAAGGGCTAGCGGGGGTCACCGGGGAGCTGTTTTTT.

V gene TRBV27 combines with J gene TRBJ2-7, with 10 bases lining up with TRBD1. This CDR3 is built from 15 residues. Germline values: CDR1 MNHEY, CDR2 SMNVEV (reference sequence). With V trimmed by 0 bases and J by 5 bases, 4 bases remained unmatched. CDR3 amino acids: CASSLSTGGADEQYF. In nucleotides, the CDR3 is TGTGCCAGCAGTTTATCGACAGGGGGCGCCGACGAGCAGTACTTC.

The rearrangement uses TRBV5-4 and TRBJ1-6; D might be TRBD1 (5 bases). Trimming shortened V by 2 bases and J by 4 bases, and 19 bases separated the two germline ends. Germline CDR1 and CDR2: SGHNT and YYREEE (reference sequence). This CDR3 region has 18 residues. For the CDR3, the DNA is TGTGCCAGCAGCTTTCACGTGAGGGGCGCGGTGTATAATTCACCCCTCCACTTT. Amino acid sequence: CASSFHVRGAVYNSPLHF.

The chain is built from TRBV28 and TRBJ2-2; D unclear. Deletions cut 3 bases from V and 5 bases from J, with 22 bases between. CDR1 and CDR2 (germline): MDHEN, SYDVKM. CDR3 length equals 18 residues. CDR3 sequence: CASSFPNLAIDGTGELFF. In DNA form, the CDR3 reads TGTGCCAGCAGTTTTCCAAATCTCGCTATCGACGGGACCGGGGAGCTGTTTTTT.

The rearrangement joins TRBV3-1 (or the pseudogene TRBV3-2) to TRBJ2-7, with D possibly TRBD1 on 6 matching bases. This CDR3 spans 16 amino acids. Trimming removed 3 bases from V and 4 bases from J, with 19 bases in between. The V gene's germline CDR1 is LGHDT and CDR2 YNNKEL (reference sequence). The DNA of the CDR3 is TGTGCCAGCAGCCAGCCCGCCCACTACCAGGGGTACGAGCAGTACTTC. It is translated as CASSQPAHYQGYEQYF.

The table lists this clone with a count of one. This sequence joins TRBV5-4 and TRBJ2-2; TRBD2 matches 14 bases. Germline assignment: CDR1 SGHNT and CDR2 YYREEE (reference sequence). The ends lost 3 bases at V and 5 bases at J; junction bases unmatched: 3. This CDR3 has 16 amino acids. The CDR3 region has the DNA TGTGCCAGCAGCTCGGGACTAGCGGGGGAGACCGGGGAGCTGTTTTTT. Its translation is CASSSGLAGETGELFF.

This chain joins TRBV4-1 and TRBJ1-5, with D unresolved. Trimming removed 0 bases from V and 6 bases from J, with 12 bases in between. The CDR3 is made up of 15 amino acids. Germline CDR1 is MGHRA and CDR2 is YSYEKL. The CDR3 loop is CASSQDFGIFQPQHF. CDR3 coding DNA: TGCGCCAGCAGCCAAGATTTCGGGATTTTTCAGCCCCAGCATTTT.

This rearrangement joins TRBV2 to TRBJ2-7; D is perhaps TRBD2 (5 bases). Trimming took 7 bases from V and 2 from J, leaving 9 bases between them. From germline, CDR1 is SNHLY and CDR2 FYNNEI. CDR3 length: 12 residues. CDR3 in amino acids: CASTWRAYEQYF. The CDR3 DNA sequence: TGTGCCAGCACATGGCGGGCCTACGAGCAGTACTTC. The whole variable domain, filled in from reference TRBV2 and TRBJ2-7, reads EPEVTQTPSHQVTQMGQEVILRCVPISNHLYFYWYRQILGQKVEFLVSFYNNEISEKSEIFDDQFSVERPDGSNFTLKIRSTKLEDSAMYFCASTWRAYEQYFGPGTRLTVT.

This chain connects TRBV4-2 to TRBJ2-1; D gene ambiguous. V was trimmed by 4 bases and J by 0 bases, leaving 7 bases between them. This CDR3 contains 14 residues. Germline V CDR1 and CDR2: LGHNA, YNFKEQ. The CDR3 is CASSPTGSYNEQFF. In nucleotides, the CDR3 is TGTGCCAGCAGCCCGACCGGCTCCTACAATGAGCAGTTCTTC.

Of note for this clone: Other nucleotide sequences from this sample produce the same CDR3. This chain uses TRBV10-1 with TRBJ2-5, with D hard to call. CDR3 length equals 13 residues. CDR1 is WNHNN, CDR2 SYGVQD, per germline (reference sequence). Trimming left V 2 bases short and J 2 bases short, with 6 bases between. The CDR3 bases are TGCGCCAGCAGTGAGGGGCAGCAAGAGACCCAGTACTTC. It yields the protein CASSEGQQETQYF.

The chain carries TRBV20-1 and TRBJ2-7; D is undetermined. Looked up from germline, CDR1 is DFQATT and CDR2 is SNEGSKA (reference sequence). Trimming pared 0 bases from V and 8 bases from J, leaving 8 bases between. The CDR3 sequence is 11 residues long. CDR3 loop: CSARDRLQQYF. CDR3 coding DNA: TGCAGTGCTAGAGATAGGCTACAGCAGTACTTC.